This T cell receptor (beta chain) stems from a study of blood T cell repertoires in COVID-19. As for the study in general: Some COVID-19 samples were acute and others convalescent; all came from the United States, Italy and Spain. The cDNA or gDNA used as material had been derived from T cells, B-cell-depleted T cells, or PBMCs.

How the authors handled the data: Estimation of nucleated cell counts was performed using reference gene primer amplification. The table came from immunoSEQ multiplex PCR; TCRdb's copy has only in-frame clones and leaves some out. Clone size and the V and J calls come from that table; the DNA yielded D and trimming. This table has 110,000 to 150,000 clones, around 72% appearing once. This clone came up once. This clonotype originated in a woman aged 60-70 years with acute or convalescent COVID-19. Sequenced input: peripheral blood.

Here the CDR3 DNA reads TGTGCCAGCTCACCAGGAGGGCTGGAAGCTTTCTTT. Amino acid sequence: CASSPGGLEAFF. This chain connects TRBV18 to TRBJ1-1; D not resolved. V was trimmed by 2 bases and J by 8 bases, leaving 9 bases between them. The germline CDR1 and CDR2 sequences are KGHSH and LQKENI. This CDR3 comprises 12 residues.